The T cell receptor beta chain described here comes from a study of shared clonotypes between healthy human individuals. Source study methods: From ImmunoSEQ came sequences covering only the junction and carrying no quality scores, so filtering differed. Libraries were prepared by immunoSEQ multiplex PCR; TCRdb keeps only in-frame clonotypes and omits some of them. The V and J calls and clone size were taken over from that table, and D and trimming were inferred from the DNA. The sample lists roughly 2.2 million clones, 80% to 95% occurring once. Trimming took off 1 base at V and 7 bases at J, with 17 bases between the two ends. Germline lookup yields CDR1 SGHTA and CDR2 FQGNSA. CDR3 length: 16 amino acids. This clone appeared a single time. Antigen unknown. Study-wide results and caveats: It was observed that approximately 5% of naive CD4 clonotypes were shared across a handful of donors.

The chain is built from TRBV7-2 and TRBJ2-4, with D possibly being TRBD2 (6 bases). Sequencing was carried out using naive CD4+ T cells from PBMCs. The subset: CD45RA+ positively selected. This TCR was sampled from a man aged 18 to 35 in good health. Some clones in this sample may be carry-over from other donors' samples. DNA of the CDR3: TGTGCCAGCAGCTTAGGACTAGGGTCACAAGTGAACATTCAGTACTTC. This encodes CASSLGLGSQVNIQYF. Full variable domain (outside the CDR3, taken from reference TRBV7-2 and TRBJ2-4): GAGVSQSPSNKVTEKGKDVELRCDPISGHTALYWYRQSLGQGLEFLIYFQGNSAPDKSGLPSDRFSAERTGGSVSTLTIQRTQQEDSAVYLCASSLGLGSQVNIQYFGAGTRLSVL.